One sample yielded the 16 T cell receptor beta chains listed below, sequenced in a study of blood T cells in healthy people across ages (dated by TCRdb to the mid-2010s). Library preparation used 5' RACE. This sample was sequenced with an Illumina HiSeq 2500. The second PCR ran for roughly 7 to 11 cycles and used a J-beta primer mix along with a sample-barcoded 5' primer. Through fastp at Q25 and MiXCR, TCRdb rebuilt clones from the public reads, retaining in-frame beta chains. Each CDR3 protein appears once, grouped with its most common genes and DNA. This sample has under 2,000,000 distinct CDR3 sequences in its table, and around half of those were observed once. The ten largest clones add up to roughly 2% of the sample. Sequencing was carried out using blood. All receptors come from a woman aged 40 to 50 in good health.

The V and J genes are TRBV6-4 and TRBJ2-1; 7 nucleotides match TRBD1. The ends lost 8 bases at V and 1 base at J; junction bases unmatched: 11. CDR3 length equals 16 residues. Germline assignment: CDR1 MRHNA and CDR2 SNTAGT. In nucleotides, the CDR3 is TGTGCCAGCCCCGGGGTGGGGGACAGTTCCTACAATGAGCAGTTCTTC. This translates into CASPGVGDSSYNEQFF.

V is TRBV3-1 and J is TRBJ2-1, with 10 positions matching TRBD2. The J call may be wrong; the DNA end is better matched by TRBJ2-7. The germline V gene encodes CDR1 LGHDT and CDR2 YNNKEL (reference sequence). CDR3 length: 17 amino acids. This CDR3 is CASSQDDLAGAYNEQYF. CDR3 nucleotides: TGTGCCAGCAGCCAAGATGATCTAGCGGGGGCCTACAATGAGCAGTACTTC.

This clonotype has only a few counts. The V gene is TRBV6-5, the J gene TRBJ2-5, with D possibly TRBD2 on 6 matching bases. The germline gives CDR1 MNHEY, CDR2 SVGAGI. The CDR3 covers 14 residues. Trimming took 5 bases from V and 11 from J, leaving 21 bases between them. Here the CDR3 reads CASSPTGGSGEQYF. Here the CDR3 DNA reads TGTGCCAGCAGTCCCACTGGGGGGTCGGGGGAGCAGTACTTC.

V gene TRBV20-1 combines with J gene TRBJ2-5; TRBD1 agrees at 7 bases. The CDR3 consists of 14 residues. Germline lookup yields CDR1 DFQATT and CDR2 SNEGSKA (reference sequence). V shed 5 bases, J shed 5 bases, and the junction held 11 bases outside the gene matches. The CDR3 region is CSASHTGVGETQYF. DNA for the CDR3: TGCAGTGCTTCCCACACAGGGGTGGGGGAGACCCAGTACTTC.

This clonotype was counted a few times. The V call is TRBV29-1, the J call TRBJ2-3; D ambiguous. Trimming took 3 bases from V and 4 from J, leaving 14 bases between them. Germline V gene data show CDR1 as SQVTM and CDR2 as ANQGSEA. The CDR3 is 14 residues long. CDR3 protein: CSVDSLHSADTQYF. In DNA form, the CDR3 reads TGCAGCGTTGACTCACTACACTCAGCAGATACGCAGTATTTT.

This chain links TRBV7-9 with TRBJ2-7; D unclear. Trimming shortened V by 0 bases and J by 3 bases, and 15 bases separated the two germline ends. This CDR3 contains 16 residues. Per the germline V gene, CDR1 is SEHNR and CDR2 is FQNEAQ (reference sequence). In DNA, the CDR3 is TGTGCCAGCAGCTTAGCGCTTAGGGTAGCAGACTACGAGCAGTACTTC. Its translation: CASSLALRVADYEQYF.

The chain is built from TRBV14 and TRBJ2-3; 9 bases align to TRBD2. This CDR3 is 16 amino acids long. Unmatched junction bases numbered 5, after V lost 0 bases and J lost 4 bases. CDR1 is SGHDN, CDR2 FVKESK, per germline. DNA for the CDR3: TGTGCCAGCAGCCAAGACCCGCGGGGGGGCGCAGATACGCAGTATTTT. Translation: CASSQDPRGGADTQYF.

There are a few counts of this clonotype. The rearrangement joins TRBV7-9 to TRBJ1-1; the match to TRBD1 covers 10 bases. Germline loops: CDR1 SEHNR, CDR2 FQNEAQ (reference sequence). V trimming: 5 bases; J trimming: 5 bases; junction bases outside the gene matches: 14. There are 17 residues in the CDR3. DNA for the CDR3: TGTGCCAGCAGCCTAGTCCCGGGACAGGGGACGGGAACTGAAGCTTTCTTT. Translating gives CASSLVPGQGTGTEAFF.

The chain has TRBV27 and TRBJ2-3; TRBD2 aligns across 8 bases. V gave up 0 bases and J gave up 5 bases; unmatched junction bases: 7. CDR3 length: 16 residues. CDR1 and CDR2 from the germline V gene are MNHEY and SMNVEV (reference sequence). CDR3 nucleotides: TGTGCCAGCAGTTTATCGCGTAGCGGGGCCGAAGATACGCAGTATTTT. Translated: CASSLSRSGAEDTQYF.

This chain connects TRBV4-1 to TRBJ2-3, with a possible D match to TRBD1 (5 bases). CDR1 and CDR2 (germline): MGHRA, YSYEKL. This CDR3 comprises 19 residues. Trimming pared 1 base from V and 0 bases from J, leaving 20 bases between. The CDR3 nucleotides are TGCGCCAGCAGCCAAGGTTCATCCCACCAGGGCCCTAGCACAGATACGCAGTATTTT. Its protein is CASSQGSSHQGPSTDTQYF.

V gene TRBV6-2 or TRBV6-3 combines with J gene TRBJ2-2; D unclear. Trimming pared 0 bases from V and 5 bases from J, leaving 4 bases between. The CDR3 runs to 13 residues. The germline CDR1 and CDR2 sequences are MNHEY and SVGEGT. CDR3 nucleotides: TGTGCCAGCAGTTACTCAAAGACCGGGGAGCTGTTTTTT. Protein sequence: CASSYSKTGELFF.

The rearrangement links TRBV4-2 to TRBJ1-3, with D hard to call. The CDR3 is made up of 18 amino acids. V was trimmed by 1 base and J by 0 bases, leaving 16 bases between them. Germline values: CDR1 LGHNA, CDR2 YNFKEQ. The CDR3 nucleotides read TGTGCCAGCAGCCAAGGGTCGGAACGCCGAATCTCTGGAAACACCATATATTTT. Protein: CASSQGSERRISGNTIYF.

The J gene is TRBJ2-1, the V gene TRBV7-3, with 9 positions matching TRBD2. V lost 5 bases and J lost 8; bases outside the gene matches: 22. CDR3 length: 19 amino acids. The germline gives CDR1 SGHTA, CDR2 FQGTGA. The DNA of the CDR3 is TGTGCCAGCAGCCCACAGAGGGGGCTAGCGGGGAAATATAGGGATGAGCAGTTCTTC. Translation: CASSPQRGLAGKYRDEQFF.

This clonotype was recorded a few times. V and J are TRBV10-3 and TRBJ2-6, with D perhaps being TRBD1 or TRBD2 (5 bases each). With 3 bases removed from V and 2 bases from J, the gap between germline ends came to 8 bases. The CDR3 is 15 amino acids. Germline V gene sequence: CDR1 ENHRY, CDR2 SYGVKD. The CDR3 loop is CAISDGGTGANVLTF. The CDR3 DNA sequence: TGTGCCATCAGTGATGGGGGAACTGGGGCCAACGTCCTGACTTTC.

There are a few counts of this clonotype. The chain links TRBV4-3 to TRBJ2-5, with 9 bases fitting TRBD1. This CDR3 has 15 residues. V lost 3 bases and J lost 5; bases outside the gene matches: 7. Germline V gives CDR1 LGHNA, CDR2 YSLEER. This CDR3 reads CASSHDRGTGETQYF. CDR3 in DNA: TGCGCCAGCAGCCACGACAGGGGGACTGGGGAGACCCAGTACTTC.

The chain employs TRBV20-1 and TRBJ2-7, with TRBD1 matching 7 bases. Per germline, CDR1 DFQATT and CDR2 SNEGSKA (reference sequence). J gave up 2 bases and V 0 bases, and 4 bases lay outside the gene matches. This CDR3 spans 14 amino acids. The CDR3 sequence is CSARERGRTYEQYF. Here the CDR3 DNA reads TGCAGTGCTAGAGAAAGGGGGCGTACCTACGAGCAGTACTTC.